Presented here are 18 T cell receptor beta chains from one specimen sequenced in a study of T-cell reconstitution after alpha-beta-depleted transplantation in children. As it was prepared, the TCRbeta library received unique molecular identifiers. TCRdb processed the PCR reads anew with MiXCR; each CDR3 protein has one entry. There are about 17,000 distinct CDR3 sequences in the sample; approximately 5.2% occur only once, and roughly 6.4% lies in the top ten. The sample was PBMCs, taken before TCRalphabeta/CD19-depleted stem cell transplant. These receptors came from a boy aged 5-17 years with acute lymphoblastic leukemia, due to receive a stem cell transplant.

The table lists this clonotype with many counts. The genes are TRBV19 and TRBJ2-7; no firm D call. This CDR3 region has 13 residues. Trimming removed 3 bases from V and 6 bases from J, with 12 bases in between. CDR1 is LNHDA, CDR2 SQIVND, per germline (reference sequence). CDR3 in DNA: TGTGCCAGTAGTATTGCAGGTGTCAGCGAGCAGTACTTC. Amino acid sequence: CASSIAGVSEQYF. Filled out from reference TRBV19 and TRBJ2-7, the complete variable domain reads DGGITQSPKYLFRKEGQNVTLSCEQNLNHDAMYWYRQDPGQGLRLIYYSQIVNDFQKGDIAEGYSVSREKKESFPLTVTSAQKNPTAFYLCASSIAGVSEQYFGPGTRLTVT.

This clonotype occurred many times. The chain links TRBV6-1 to TRBJ2-4; D is unclear. There are 15 residues in the CDR3. Per the germline V gene, CDR1 is MNHNS and CDR2 is SASEGT. Trimming removed 2 bases at V and 0 bases at J, with 8 bases between. The CDR3 coding sequence is TGTGCCAGCAGTGAAATGGGGTTAGCCAAAAACATTCAGTACTTC. This gives the protein CASSEMGLAKNIQYF.

This clonotype was counted at least ten times. V usage is TRBV7-9 and J usage is TRBJ2-5, with 16 bases matching TRBD2. In germline, CDR1 is SEHNR, CDR2 FQNEAQ (reference sequence). With V trimmed by 5 bases and J by 4 bases, 10 bases remained unmatched. The CDR3 runs to 18 residues. The chain's CDR3 is CASSEPGLAGGSRETQYF. CDR3 DNA sequence: TGTGCCAGCAGCGAACCGGGACTAGCGGGGGGGTCGCGAGAGACCCAGTACTTC.

This clonotype was recorded at least ten times. The chain has TRBV20-1 and TRBJ1-1; D is ambiguous. Germline-derived CDR1 and CDR2 are DFQATT and SNEGSKA (reference sequence). The length of the CDR3 is 16 residues. Trimming took 0 bases from V and 4 from J, leaving 18 bases between them. In DNA form, the CDR3 reads TGCAGTGCTAGAGATCATGGACCCCTTTCTGGCACTGAAGCTTTCTTT. Amino acid sequence: CSARDHGPLSGTEAFF.

The table lists this clonotype with many counts. The chain employs TRBV12-3 or TRBV12-4 and TRBJ1-2; 7 bases match TRBD1. V lost 5 bases, J lost 2 bases, and 2 bases stayed unmatched. The CDR3 has 13 amino acids. In nucleotides, the CDR3 is TGTGCCAGCAGTCAACAGGGGAACTATGGCTACACCTTC. As protein: CASSQQGNYGYTF.

This clonotype was seen a handful of times. The CDR3 protein is CASSSGLAAGTQYF. The CDR3 region has the DNA TGTGCCAGCAGCTCCGGACTAGCGGCGGGAACGCAGTATTTT. V is TRBV7-2 and J is TRBJ2-3; 10 bases agree with TRBD2. The CDR3 extends over 14 amino acids. Germline V gene sequence: CDR1 SGHTA, CDR2 FQGNSA. Trimming at V came to 4 bases and at J to 9 bases, leaving 7 bases not matched to a gene.

At least ten counts were recorded for this clonotype. V usage is TRBV7-9 and J usage is TRBJ2-1; D tentatively fits TRBD1 or TRBD2 (6 bases each). Germline V gene data show CDR1 as SEHNR and CDR2 as FQNEAQ (reference sequence). V lost 1 base to trimming and J lost 0 bases, with 10 bases between them. The CDR3 extends over 16 amino acids. CDR3: CASSLVTGASYNEQFF. Written as DNA, the CDR3 is TGTGCCAGCAGCTTAGTAACGGGGGCCTCCTACAATGAGCAGTTCTTC.

This clonotype was counted ten times or more. V and J are TRBV7-2 and TRBJ2-5, with 9 bases that match TRBD2. This CDR3 comprises 19 residues. Germline V gene lookup returns CDR1 SGHTA and CDR2 FQGNSA. J lost 5 bases, V lost 0 bases, and 16 bases had no gene match. The CDR3 nucleotides are TGTGCCAGCAGCTTAGCGGGTGGGCAAATGCGGGGGGGCCGGGAGACCCAGTACTTC. Translating it yields CASSLAGGQMRGGRETQYF.

Ten or more counts support this clonotype. This chain links TRBV6-5 with TRBJ2-2; 7 bases align to TRBD1. V lost 5 bases, J lost 2 bases, and 5 bases stayed unmatched. Germline V gives CDR1 MNHEY, CDR2 SVGAGI. This CDR3 is built from 15 residues. CDR3 in amino acids: CASSRRQGNTGELFF. The CDR3 DNA reads as TGTGCCAGCAGTCGCCGACAGGGAAACACCGGGGAGCTGTTTTTT.

This clonotype has at least ten counts. In DNA, the CDR3 is TGTGCCACCTTACTCCAGGGTGGTGAAAAACTGTTTTTT. This codes for CATLLQGGEKLFF. The chain carries TRBV6-5 and TRBJ1-4; D is possibly TRBD1 (5 bases). CDR1 is MNHEY, CDR2 SVGAGI, per germline. CDR3 length: 13 residues. Trimming took 10 bases from V and 7 from J, leaving 16 bases between them.

This clonotype was picked up many times. The chain carries TRBV28 and TRBJ2-7; 9 positions match TRBD1. Unmatched junction bases numbered 7, after V lost 0 bases and J lost 4 bases. The germline gives CDR1 MDHEN, CDR2 SYDVKM. The CDR3 covers 16 residues. CDR3 bases: TGTGCCAGCAGTTTATGGGGGACAGGGTGGCAGTACGAGCAGTACTTC. Translating it yields CASSLWGTGWQYEQYF.

This clonotype was found many times. The chain is built from TRBV7-3 and TRBJ2-1, with 8 bases fitting TRBD2. There are 16 residues in the CDR3. CDR1 SGHTA and CDR2 FQGTGA come from the germline V gene. Trimming at V came to 2 bases and at J to 4 bases, leaving 7 bases not matched to a gene. CDR3 sequence (DNA): TGTGCCAGCAGCTTAGGAGCGGGAGTCCGATACAATGAGCAGTTCTTC. Residues: CASSLGAGVRYNEQFF.

The sample holds many counts of this clonotype. The V and J genes are TRBV7-8 and TRBJ2-5, with 10 positions matching TRBD1. In germline, CDR1 is SGHVS, CDR2 FQNEAQ. The CDR3 covers 16 residues. V shed 5 bases and J 5 bases; nucleotides not matched to a gene: 11. The CDR3 sequence is CASSLRMTGGVETQYF. CDR3 coding DNA: TGTGCCAGCAGCCTTCGAATGACAGGGGGCGTCGAGACCCAGTACTTC.

This clonotype was detected many times. The V call is TRBV28, the J call TRBJ2-7, with a possible D match to TRBD1 (6 bases). Trimming took 5 bases from V and 0 from J, leaving 11 bases between them. The CDR3 contains 14 residues. Germline CDR1 reads MDHEN; CDR2 reads SYDVKM. The CDR3 nucleotides are TGTGCCAGCAGTATTGACAGGCGCTCCTACGAGCAGTACTTC. Its translation is CASSIDRRSYEQYF.

By proportion, this clonotype is medium-sized (0.01 to 0.1%). The chain uses TRBV20-1 and TRBJ2-1; D call uncertain. This CDR3 is 14 amino acids long. Trimming took 3 bases from V and 0 from J, leaving 9 bases between them. From germline, CDR1 is DFQATT and CDR2 SNEGSKA (reference sequence). This CDR3 is CSASSPISYNEQFF. The CDR3 bases are TGCAGTGCTAGCTCCCCAATCTCCTACAATGAGCAGTTCTTC.

This clonotype was recorded many times. The chain joins TRBV10-2 to TRBJ1-2; TRBD1 is a possible D gene (5 bases). This CDR3 is built from 13 residues. V lost 5 bases to trimming and J lost 3 bases, with 10 bases between them. Germline CDR1 WSHSY, CDR2 SAAADI. The CDR3 reads CASSRGLDYGYTF. DNA for the CDR3: TGCGCCAGCAGTCGGGGGTTGGACTATGGCTACACCTTC.

This clonotype is classed as medium-sized (0.01 to 0.1%). The chain carries TRBV15 and TRBJ1-5; no firm D call. V was cut by 3 bases and J by 2 bases, with 11 bases left in between. CDR1 LNHNV and CDR2 YYDKDF come from the germline V gene (reference sequence). The CDR3 has 15 residues. CDR3 sequence: CATSRTPDGNQPQHF. The CDR3, as DNA: TGTGCCACCAGCAGGACACCGGATGGCAATCAGCCCCAGCATTTT.

This clonotype has ten or more counts. The CDR3 reads CASSAGLAGGLSSYNEQFF. CDR3 coding DNA: TGTGCCAGCAGTGCGGGACTAGCGGGAGGGTTAAGCTCCTACAATGAGCAGTTCTTC. The chain recombines TRBV2 with TRBJ2-1; 16 bases are a match to TRBD2. The trim removed 4 bases at V and 0 bases at J, leaving 6 bases unmatched. The CDR3 sequence is 19 residues long. Germline V lookup: CDR1 SNHLY, CDR2 FYNNEI.